These T cell receptor beta chains were read from a single sample in a study of blood T cell repertoires in COVID-19. Some clones are missing from TCRdb's copy, which holds only in-frame ones; the method was immunoSEQ multiplex PCR. The repertoire includes some 70,000 clones, around four fifths of them detected once, and less than 6.5% sits in the top ten. Sample: peripheral blood. Receptors originate from a man aged 50 to 60 with active COVID-19. CDR3s include the opening cysteine and the closing phenylalanine or tryptophan. The D gene is left open where the match is weak. The size entry is marked missing in some rows and otherwise reads once, few, many or a size class.

CDR3 protein | CDR3 DNA | D gene | J gene | V gene | clone size
CASSSGLAGGNEQYF | TGTGCCAGCAGCTCGGGACTAGCGGGAGGGAATGAGCAGTACTTC | TRBD2 | TRBJ2-7 | TRBV5-4 | -
CASRGTPATEAFF | TGTGCCAGCAGGGGGACTCCGGCCACTGAAGCTTTCTTT | - | TRBJ1-1 | TRBV28 | once
CAWAPGAQGDEQYF | TGTGCCTGGGCCCCCGGGGCCCAGGGGGACGAGCAGTACTTC | TRBD1 | TRBJ2-7 | TRBV30 | -
CASFTGTSGYEQYF | TGCGCCAGCTTTACCGGGACTAGCGGCTACGAGCAGTACTTC | TRBD2 | TRBJ2-7 | TRBV10-1 | -
CASSLSSGRGEQYF | TGTGCCAGCAGCTTATCTAGCGGGAGGGGCGAGCAGTACTTC | TRBD2 | TRBJ2-7 | TRBV7-2 | -
CASSATLGTSLNTGELFF | TGCGCCAGCAGCGCAACACTCGGGACTAGCCTGAACACCGGGGAGCTGTTTTTT | TRBD2 | TRBJ2-2 | TRBV10-1 | -
CASSQRLAGGYRYNEQFF | TGCGCCAGCAGCCAGCGGCTAGCGGGAGGGTACAGGTACAATGAGCAGTTCTTC | TRBD2 | TRBJ2-1 | TRBV4-3 | -
CASDGQGNTEAFF | TGTGCCAGCGACGGACAGGGGAACACTGAAGCTTTCTTT | - | TRBJ1-1 | TRBV21-1 | once
CASSIGRGRLQPQHF | TGTGCCAGTAGTATAGGAAGGGGGCGCCTTCAGCCCCAGCATTTT | TRBD1 | TRBJ1-5 | TRBV19 | -
CASSYSQGMNSPLHF | TGTGCCAGCAGTTACTCGCAGGGGATGAATTCACCCCTCCACTTT | - | TRBJ1-6 | TRBV6-5 | -
CASSLAEGLRTEAFF | TGCGCCAGCAGCTTGGCGGAGGGGTTGAGGACTGAAGCTTTCTTT | - | TRBJ1-1 | TRBV5-1 | -
CASSSSGHRNYGYTF | TGTGCCAGCAGTTCCTCGGGACACCGAAACTATGGCTACACCTTC | - | TRBJ1-2 | TRBV6-2/TRBV6-3 | -
CASSIDHRAVGQPQHF | TGTGCCAGTAGTATAGATCACAGGGCAGTCGGGCAGCCCCAGCATTTT | - | TRBJ1-5 | TRBV19 | few
CASSEGWGVANYGYTF | TGTGCCAGCAGTGAAGGGTGGGGGGTAGCGAACTATGGCTACACCTTC | - | TRBJ1-2 | TRBV6-1 | -
CASSDRGSLEQFF | TGTGCCAGCAGCGACAGGGGGTCTCTTGAGCAGTTCTTC | TRBD1 | TRBJ2-1 | TRBV6-5 | once
CASSIQQGHTDTQYF | TGTGCCAGTAGTATACAGCAGGGACACACAGATACGCAGTATTTT | - | TRBJ2-3 | TRBV19 | -
CASSLAWQDTEAFF | TGCGCCAGCAGCTTGGCCTGGCAGGACACTGAAGCTTTCTTT | - | TRBJ1-1 | TRBV5-1 | -
CASSQTSGAQDTQYF | TGTGCCAGCAGCCAGACTAGCGGTGCTCAAGATACGCAGTATTTT | TRBD2 | TRBJ2-3 | TRBV7-9 | -
CASSESLISYNEQFF | TGTGCCAGCAGTGAATCTCTTATATCCTACAATGAGCAGTTCTTC | - | TRBJ2-1 | TRBV6-4 | -
CASSRPGRTEAFF | TGTGCCAGCAGCCGACCAGGGAGGACTGAAGCTTTCTTT | - | TRBJ1-1 | TRBV28 | -
CASSPLTGFDTGELFF | TGTGCCAGCAGCCCCCTCACAGGGTTCGACACCGGGGAGCTGTTTTTT | - | TRBJ2-2 | TRBV11-2 | -
CASGRGLEAEAFF | TGTGCCAGCGGGCGGGGCCTCGAGGCTGAAGCTTTCTTT | - | TRBJ1-1 | TRBV2 | -
CASSYTGLDNEQFF | TGTGCCAGCAGTTACACGGGATTAGACAATGAGCAGTTCTTC | - | TRBJ2-1 | TRBV6-5 | -
CATSEETGKADTQYF | TGTGCCACCAGTGAAGAGACAGGGAAAGCAGATACGCAGTATTTT | TRBD1 | TRBJ2-3 | TRBV24-1 | -
CASSLGTNRDRVSYEQYF | TGTGCCAGCAGCTTGGGCACCAACCGGGACAGGGTATCCTACGAGCAGTACTTC | TRBD1 | TRBJ2-7 | TRBV5-6 | -
CASSRQGGETQYF | TGTGCCAGCAGTCGACAGGGCGGGGAGACCCAGTACTTC | TRBD1 | TRBJ2-5 | TRBV2 | -
CASRDRGLEIEAFF | TGTGCCAGCAGGGACCGCGGGTTGGAGATAGAAGCTTTCTTT | - | TRBJ1-1 | TRBV2 | -
CASSSTRQANTQYF | TGTGCTAGCAGCTCCACGAGACAGGCAAATACGCAGTATTTT | - | TRBJ2-3 | TRBV7-7 | once
CASRGDRGGNQPQHF | TGTGCCAGTCGAGGAGACAGGGGGGGCAATCAGCCCCAGCATTTT | TRBD1 | TRBJ1-5 | TRBV6-5 | -
CASSPNLAEPEDNQPQHF | TGTGCCAGCTCACCGAATTTAGCTGAACCTGAGGACAATCAGCCCCAGCATTTT | - | TRBJ1-5 | TRBV18 | few
CASSSTRATGELFF | TGCGCCAGCAGCTCTACTAGAGCTACCGGGGAGCTGTTTTTT | - | TRBJ2-2 | TRBV5-1 | once
CASSPGQGHYSNQPQHF | TGTGCCAGCTCACCGGGACAGGGCCACTATAGCAATCAGCCCCAGCATTTT | TRBD1 | TRBJ1-5 | TRBV18 | once
CASSPIAGRSETDTQYF | TGTGCCAGCTCACCCATCGCGGGACGGTCCGAAACAGATACGCAGTATTTT | - | TRBJ2-3 | TRBV18 | -
CASSIDSWTGRGEQFF | TGTGCCAGTAGTATAGATTCTTGGACAGGGAGGGGTGAGCAGTTCTTC | - | TRBJ2-1 | TRBV19 | -
CASRGTSGYYEQYF | TGTGCCAGCAGGGGGACTAGCGGCTATTACGAGCAGTACTTC | TRBD2 | TRBJ2-7 | TRBV3-1/TRBV3-2 | many
CASSLSPPGTYEQYF | TGTGCCAGCAGTTTATCGCCTCCAGGGACCTACGAGCAGTACTTC | - | TRBJ2-7 | TRBV27 | -
CASSPDRAYGYTF | TGTGCCAGCAGCCCGGACAGAGCCTATGGCTACACCTTC | - | TRBJ1-2 | TRBV5-6 | -
CASRRRTGPTGELFF | TGTGCCAGCAGGAGGAGGACAGGGCCCACCGGGGAGCTGTTTTTT | TRBD1 | TRBJ2-2 | TRBV7-6 | -
CASSLGPRRETQYF | TGTGCTAGCAGCTTAGGACCCAGGAGGGAGACCCAGTACTTC | - | TRBJ2-5 | TRBV7-7 | -
CASSPARGIETNEKLFF | TGCGCCAGCAGCCCCGCCAGGGGGATAGAAACTAATGAAAAACTGTTTTTT | TRBD1 | TRBJ1-4 | TRBV4-1 | -
CASRRTGGLYGYTF | TGTGCCAGCAGGAGGACAGGGGGCTTATATGGCTACACCTTC | TRBD1 | TRBJ1-2 | TRBV5-4 | -
CASSEAVMNYGYTF | TGTGCCAGCAGCGAAGCGGTCATGAACTATGGCTACACCTTC | - | TRBJ1-2 | TRBV5-6 | once
CASGTTGGYGYTF | TGTGCCAGCGGGACAACGGGGGGCTATGGCTACACCTTC | - | TRBJ1-2 | TRBV6-5 | -
CASSTHGTPRSGYTF | TGTGCCAGTAGTACCCACGGGACTCCTCGGTCTGGCTACACCTTC | - | TRBJ1-2 | TRBV19 | few